This T cell receptor (beta chain) comes out of a study of blood T cell repertoires in COVID-19. Study-wide context: There were acute and convalescent COVID-19 samples, and they came from the United States, Italy and Spain. T cells, B-cell-depleted T cells, or PBMCs supplied cDNA or gDNA.

Germline CDR1 and CDR2: ENHRY and SYGVKD. The CDR3 spans 13 residues. In regard to this clone: One end of the junction varies from germline; a read error may be responsible.

Original methodology: Nucleated cell counts were estimated from reference gene primer amplification. Sequencing was performed with immunoSEQ multiplex PCR; in TCRdb, only in-frame clones are kept and a portion is missing. That table is the source of V, J and clone size, and D and trimming were worked out from the DNA. The profile shows more than 150,000 clones, roughly 85% of them singletons. The gene calls are TRBV10-3 and TRBJ2-1; D is possibly TRBD1 (5 bases). Sequencing was carried out using peripheral blood. This sequence was found in a woman in her 70s with acute or convalescent COVID-19. The chain's CDR3 is CAISNYVMAGLIF. The CDR3 region has the DNA TGTGCCATCAGTAATTATGTGATGGCAGGGTTGATCTTC.